This TCR beta chain was sequenced for a study of shared clonotypes between healthy human individuals. Positively selected for CCR7, the CD45RO-negative cells used as naive CD8 cells excluded terminally differentiated effector memory CD45RA+ cells. Germline V gene sequence: CDR1 GTSNPN, CDR2 SVGIG (reference sequence). The CDR3 consists of 15 residues. The ends were cut back, 4 bases at V and 0 bases at J, with 16 bases in the middle. Method: immunoSEQ multiplex PCR; TCRdb's copy keeps in-frame clones and lacks some. The profile shows 800,000 or so clones, around 96% of them singletons. The receptor was isolated from a man aged 25-45 years in good health. The chain joins TRBV30 to TRBJ2-7; D is tentatively TRBD1 or TRBD2 (5 bases each). Sequencing input: naive CD8+ T cells sorted from blood. The CDR3, as DNA: TGTGCCTGGATCTATGGGACGGAAAGCTCCTACGAGCAGTACTTC. Its translation: CAWIYGTESSYEQYF.